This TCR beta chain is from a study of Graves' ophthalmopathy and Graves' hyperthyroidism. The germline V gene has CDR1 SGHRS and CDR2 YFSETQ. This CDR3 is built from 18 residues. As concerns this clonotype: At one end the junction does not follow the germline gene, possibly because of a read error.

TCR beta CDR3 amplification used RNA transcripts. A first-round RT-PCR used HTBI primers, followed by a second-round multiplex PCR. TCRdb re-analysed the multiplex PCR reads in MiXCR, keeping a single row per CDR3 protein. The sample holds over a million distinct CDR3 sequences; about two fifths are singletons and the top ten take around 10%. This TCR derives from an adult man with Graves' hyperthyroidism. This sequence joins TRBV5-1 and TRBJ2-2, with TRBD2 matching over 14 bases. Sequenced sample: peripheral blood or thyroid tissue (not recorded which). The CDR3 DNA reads TGTGCCAGCAGCTCGGGGACTAGCGGGAGAGGGGTCACCGAGGAGCTGTTTTTT. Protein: CASSSGTSGRGVTEELFF.